The rows below give T cell receptor beta chains drawn from one sample of a study of blood T cell repertoires in COVID-19. Here immunoSEQ multiplex PCR was the method, and the copy in TCRdb shows in-frame clones only, minus some. The sample has roughly 290,000 clones, about 80% seen once. The sequenced sample consisted of peripheral blood. These receptors were taken from a person aged 70 to 85 with COVID-19, enrolled during active disease. CDR3s include the opening cysteine and the closing phenylalanine or tryptophan. D genes are given only for firm matches. Clone size appears in some rows only: once, few, many, or a class for an expanded clone.

v_call	d_call	clone_size	j_call	cdr3_nt	cdr3_aa
TRBV4-1	NA	NA	TRBJ1-5	TGCGCCAGCAGTCCCCCTTCAGGGTCAGGACAGCCCCAGCATTTT	CASSPPSGSGQPQHF
TRBV7-6	TRBD1	NA	TRBJ1-4	TGTGCCAGCAGCGAATCCCGGACAGGGTTTGAAAAACTGTTTTTT	CASSESRTGFEKLFF
TRBV9	NA	NA	TRBJ1-4	TGTGCCAGCAGCGTAGAGGGTGGCAGGGGTGGAGAAAAACTGTTTTTT	CASSVEGGRGGEKLFF
TRBV11-2	NA	NA	TRBJ2-1	TGTGCCAGCAGCCCCCAGGGGTTCTCCTACAATGAGCAGTTCTTC	CASSPQGFSYNEQFF
TRBV9	TRBD2	NA	TRBJ2-7	TGTGCCAGCAGCGTGGGCGGGAGTAGCGAGCAGTACTTC	CASSVGGSSEQYF
TRBV7-2	TRBD2	NA	TRBJ2-2	TGTGCCAGCAGTTCCGGGGGGGGACTAGCGCGACGTACCGGGGAGCTGTTTTTT	CASSSGGGLARRTGELFF
TRBV5-6	TRBD1	NA	TRBJ2-7	TGTGCCAGCAGCTTAATAGATCGGGACAGAGCTAGGGAGCAGTACTTC	CASSLIDRDRAREQYF
TRBV3-1/TRBV3-2	TRBD2	NA	TRBJ2-2	TGTGCCAGCTCCCAAGCTAGCGGAGCGAACACCGGGGAGCTGTTTTTT	CASSQASGANTGELFF
TRBV5-1	NA	NA	TRBJ2-7	TGCGCCAGCAGCTTGGTAGCGGAAACCTACGAGCAGTACTTC	CASSLVAETYEQYF
TRBV4-1	TRBD1	NA	TRBJ1-1	TGCGCCAGCAGCTTGGGACAGTGGAACACTGAAGCTTTCTTT	CASSLGQWNTEAFF
TRBV4-2	TRBD1	NA	TRBJ1-2	TGTGCCAGCAGCCGAGACCCGGGACAGGGGAAAAGTGGCTACACCTTC	CASSRDPGQGKSGYTF
TRBV7-3	NA	NA	TRBJ2-3	TGTGCCAGCAGCTTAGAAGCGGGCACAGATACGCAGTATTTT	CASSLEAGTDTQYF
TRBV28	TRBD1	once	TRBJ1-5	TGTGCCAGCAACCCGAGCCAGGGGGCGCGTCAGCCCCAGCATTTT	CASNPSQGARQPQHF
TRBV6-5	NA	NA	TRBJ2-3	TGTGCCACCGCGGTCACAGATACGCAGTATTTT	CATAVTDTQYF
TRBV19	NA	once	TRBJ1-4	TGTGCCAGTTTGGCAGGGGCAGGATCAACTAATGAAAAACTGTTTTTT	CASLAGAGSTNEKLFF
TRBV5-1	TRBD1	NA	TRBJ1-1	TGCGCCAGCAGCCGGACAGGGATTGAAGCTTTCTTT	CASSRTGIEAFF
TRBV5-1	NA	NA	TRBJ1-1	TGCGCCAGCAGCTCAACAGGGCCCACTATGAACACTGAAGCTTTCTTT	CASSSTGPTMNTEAFF
TRBV7-2	TRBD2	NA	TRBJ2-1	TGTGCCAGCATCGGGTCGGGGGGGGACCACCAATGGGAGCAGTTCTTC	CASIGSGGDHQWEQFF
TRBV5-4	TRBD2	NA	TRBJ2-3	TGTGCCAGCAGCACCCCGGGTCTAGCGGGAGGGCCAGTAGATACGCAGTATTTT	CASSTPGLAGGPVDTQYF
TRBV9	NA	NA	TRBJ1-5	TGTGCCAGCAGCTCAGGGTTCTCAAATCAGCCCCAGCATTTT	CASSSGFSNQPQHF
TRBV7-8	TRBD1	NA	TRBJ1-5	TGTGCCAGCAGCCGCTTCCGACAGGGGAGCCAGCCCCAGCATTTT	CASSRFRQGSQPQHF
TRBV6-5	TRBD1	NA	TRBJ1-2	TGTGCCAGCAGTTCCGGGACAGCGAACTATGGCTACACCTTC	CASSSGTANYGYTF